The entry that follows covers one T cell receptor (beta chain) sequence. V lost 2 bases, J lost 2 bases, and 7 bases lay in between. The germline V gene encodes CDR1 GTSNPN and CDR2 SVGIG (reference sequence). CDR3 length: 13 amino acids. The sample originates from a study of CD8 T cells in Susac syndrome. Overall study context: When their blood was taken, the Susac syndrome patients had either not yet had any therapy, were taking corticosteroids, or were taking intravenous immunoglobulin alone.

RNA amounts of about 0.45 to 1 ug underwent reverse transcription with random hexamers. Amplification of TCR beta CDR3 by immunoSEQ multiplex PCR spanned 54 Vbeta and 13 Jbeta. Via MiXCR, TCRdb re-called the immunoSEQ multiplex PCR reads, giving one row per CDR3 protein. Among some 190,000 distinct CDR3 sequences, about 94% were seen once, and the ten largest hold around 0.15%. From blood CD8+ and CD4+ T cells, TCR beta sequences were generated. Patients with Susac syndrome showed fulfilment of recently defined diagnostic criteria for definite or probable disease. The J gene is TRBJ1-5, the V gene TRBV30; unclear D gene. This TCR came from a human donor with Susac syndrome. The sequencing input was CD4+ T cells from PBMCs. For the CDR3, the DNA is TGTGCCTGGAGTTTTGGTCGCAATCAGCCCCAGCATTTT. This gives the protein CAWSFGRNQPQHF. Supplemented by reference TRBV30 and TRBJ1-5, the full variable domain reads SQTIHQWPATLVQPVGSPLSLECTVEGTSNPNLYWYRQAAGRGLQLLFYSVGIGQISSEVPQNLSASRPQDRQFILSSKKLLLSDSGFYLCAWSFGRNQPQHFGDGTRLSIL.